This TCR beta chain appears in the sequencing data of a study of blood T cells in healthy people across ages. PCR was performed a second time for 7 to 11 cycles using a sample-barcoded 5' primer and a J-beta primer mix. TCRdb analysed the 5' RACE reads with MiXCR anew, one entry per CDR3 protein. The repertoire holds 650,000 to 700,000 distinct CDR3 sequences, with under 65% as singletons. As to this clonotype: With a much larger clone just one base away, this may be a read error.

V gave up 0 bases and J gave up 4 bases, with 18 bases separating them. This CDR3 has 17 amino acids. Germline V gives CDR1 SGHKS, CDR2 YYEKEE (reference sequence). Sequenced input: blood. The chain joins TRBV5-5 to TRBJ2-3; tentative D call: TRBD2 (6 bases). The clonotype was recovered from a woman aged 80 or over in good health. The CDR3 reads CASSLGSIGSSADTQYF. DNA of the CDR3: TGTGCCAGCAGCTTGGGTTCTATCGGGAGTTCGGCAGATACGCAGTATTTT.